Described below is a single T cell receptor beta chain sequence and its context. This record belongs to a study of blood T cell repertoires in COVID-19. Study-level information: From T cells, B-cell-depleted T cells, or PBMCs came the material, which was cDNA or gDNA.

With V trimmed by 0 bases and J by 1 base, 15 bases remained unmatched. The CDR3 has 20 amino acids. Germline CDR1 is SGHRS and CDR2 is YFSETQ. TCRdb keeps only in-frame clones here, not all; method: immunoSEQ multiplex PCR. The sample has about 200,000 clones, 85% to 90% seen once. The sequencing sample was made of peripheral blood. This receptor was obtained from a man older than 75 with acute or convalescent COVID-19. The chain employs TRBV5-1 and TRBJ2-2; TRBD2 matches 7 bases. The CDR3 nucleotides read TGCGCCAGCAGCTTGGCCACGGGCCCTCTAGCGGAAAGGAACACCGGGGAGCTGTTTTTT. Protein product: CASSLATGPLAERNTGELFF. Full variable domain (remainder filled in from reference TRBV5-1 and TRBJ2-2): KAGVTQTPRYLIKTRGQQVTLSCSPISGHRSVSWYQQTPGQGLQFLFEYFSETQRNKGNFPGRFSGRQFSNSRSEMNVSTLELGDSALYLCASSLATGPLAERNTGELFFGEGSRLTVL.